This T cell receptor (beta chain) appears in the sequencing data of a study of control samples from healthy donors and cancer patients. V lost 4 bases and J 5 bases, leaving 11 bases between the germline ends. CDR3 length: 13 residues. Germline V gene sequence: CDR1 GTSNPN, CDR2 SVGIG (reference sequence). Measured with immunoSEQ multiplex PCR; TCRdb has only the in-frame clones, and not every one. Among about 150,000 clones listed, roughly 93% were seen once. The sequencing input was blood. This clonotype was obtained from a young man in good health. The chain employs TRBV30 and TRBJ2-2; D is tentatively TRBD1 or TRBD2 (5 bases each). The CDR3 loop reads CAWTTWGTGELFF. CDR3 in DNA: TGTGCCTGGACGACTTGGGGGACCGGGGAGCTGTTTTTT.